Listed below are T cell receptor beta chains from one sample, sequenced in a study of OX40 agonist ivuxolimab in advanced cancers. The data were produced by immunoSEQ multiplex PCR, yet TCRdb's version contains in-frame clones alone and is incomplete. The sample includes some 57,000 clones, approximately 89% of them seen just once. The input for sequencing was CD4+ or CD8+ T cells sorted from blood, taken in a trial of the OX40 agonist ivuxolimab. These receptors all stem from an adult with an advanced solid tumor such as melanoma, head and neck, liver or kidney cancer. Each CDR3 is given with its conserved first and last residue. A D gene is named only where the DNA matches it firmly. Clone size is shown for a subset of rows, as once, few, many or a class of expanded clone.

CDR3 DNA: TGTGCCAGCAGTGGGTGGAGAGATCAGCCCCAGCATTTT; CDR3 protein: CASSGWRDQPQHF; J gene: TRBJ1-5; D gene: .; clone size: .; V gene: TRBV27
CDR3 DNA: TGTGCCAGCAGGGACGGTGGGGATAATGAAAAACTGTTTTTT; CDR3 protein: CASRDGGDNEKLFF; J gene: TRBJ1-4; D gene: .; clone size: .; V gene: TRBV28
CDR3 DNA: TGCGCCAGCAGACCTCAACCGGCGGGCTATGGCTACACCTTC; CDR3 protein: CASRPQPAGYGYTF; J gene: TRBJ1-2; D gene: .; clone size: .; V gene: TRBV5-1
CDR3 DNA: TGTGCCAGTACCCAACAGAGGAATGAGCAGTTCTTC; CDR3 protein: CASTQQRNEQFF; J gene: TRBJ2-1; D gene: .; clone size: .; V gene: TRBV19
CDR3 DNA: TGTGCCAGCTCAGGGGGAAGCAATCAGCCCCAGCATTTT; CDR3 protein: CASSGGSNQPQHF; J gene: TRBJ1-5; D gene: .; clone size: .; V gene: TRBV18
CDR3 DNA: TGTGCCAGCAGCTTGCAGAGCGGACAAGAGACCCAGTACTTC; CDR3 protein: CASSLQSGQETQYF; J gene: TRBJ2-5; D gene: .; clone size: once; V gene: TRBV5-4
CDR3 DNA: TGTGCCAGCAGTTTATTTCATCAGGGGGCAACTGGCTACACCTTC; CDR3 protein: CASSLFHQGATGYTF; J gene: TRBJ1-2; D gene: TRBD1; clone size: .; V gene: TRBV28
CDR3 DNA: TGTGCCAGCAGCTTAAGGGATGGGCCAGGGACGAACTATGGCTACACCTTC; CDR3 protein: CASSLRDGPGTNYGYTF; J gene: TRBJ1-2; D gene: .; clone size: .; V gene: TRBV7-9
CDR3 DNA: TGTGCCATCAGTGCGGAGGGGGCGAATGAAAAACTGTTTTTT; CDR3 protein: CAISAEGANEKLFF; J gene: TRBJ1-4; D gene: TRBD1; clone size: .; V gene: TRBV10-3
CDR3 DNA: TGTGCCAGCAGGTCGACCCTAAATTTCCCCGAGCAGTACTTC; CDR3 protein: CASRSTLNFPEQYF; J gene: TRBJ2-7; D gene: .; clone size: .; V gene: TRBV27
CDR3 DNA: TGTGCCAGCAGCCAGGGACAGGGATACGAAAAACTGTTTTTT; CDR3 protein: CASSQGQGYEKLFF; J gene: TRBJ1-4; D gene: TRBD1; clone size: .; V gene: TRBV7-2
CDR3 DNA: TGTGCCAGTAGTTTATCTAGCGGGAGGGCCGCGAATGAGCAGTTCTTC; CDR3 protein: CASSLSSGRAANEQFF; J gene: TRBJ2-1; D gene: TRBD2; clone size: .; V gene: TRBV19
CDR3 DNA: TGTGCCAGCAGTTTAAGCCTCCAAGATACGCAGTATTTT; CDR3 protein: CASSLSLQDTQYF; J gene: TRBJ2-3; D gene: .; clone size: .; V gene: TRBV28
CDR3 DNA: TGTGCCAGTAGTAAAAGACAGTCCCCTGAAGCTTTCTTT; CDR3 protein: CASSKRQSPEAFF; J gene: TRBJ1-1; D gene: .; clone size: .; V gene: TRBV19
CDR3 DNA: TGTGCCAGTAGTATTAGGACAGCAACTAATGAAAAACTGTTTTTT; CDR3 protein: CASSIRTATNEKLFF; J gene: TRBJ1-4; D gene: .; clone size: .; V gene: TRBV19
CDR3 DNA: TGCAGCGTTCCGGGACTACAATCCTACAATGAGCAGTTCTTC; CDR3 protein: CSVPGLQSYNEQFF; J gene: TRBJ2-1; D gene: TRBD2; clone size: once; V gene: TRBV29-1
CDR3 DNA: TGTGCCAGCAGCGTCCTTAATGAAAAACTGTTTTTT; CDR3 protein: CASSVLNEKLFF; J gene: TRBJ1-4; D gene: .; clone size: once; V gene: TRBV28